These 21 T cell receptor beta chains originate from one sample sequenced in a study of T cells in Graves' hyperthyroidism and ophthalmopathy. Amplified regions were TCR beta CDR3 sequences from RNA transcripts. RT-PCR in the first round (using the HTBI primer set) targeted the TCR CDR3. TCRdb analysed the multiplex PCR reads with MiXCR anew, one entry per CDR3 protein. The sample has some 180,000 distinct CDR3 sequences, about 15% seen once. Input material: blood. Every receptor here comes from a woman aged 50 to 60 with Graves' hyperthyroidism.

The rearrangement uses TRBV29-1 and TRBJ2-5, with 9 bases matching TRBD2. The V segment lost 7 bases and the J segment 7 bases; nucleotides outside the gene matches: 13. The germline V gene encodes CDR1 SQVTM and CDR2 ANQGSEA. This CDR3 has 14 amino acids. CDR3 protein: CSASSGEVWGTQYF. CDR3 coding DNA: TGCAGCGCCTCTAGCGGGGAAGTGTGGGGGACCCAGTACTTC.

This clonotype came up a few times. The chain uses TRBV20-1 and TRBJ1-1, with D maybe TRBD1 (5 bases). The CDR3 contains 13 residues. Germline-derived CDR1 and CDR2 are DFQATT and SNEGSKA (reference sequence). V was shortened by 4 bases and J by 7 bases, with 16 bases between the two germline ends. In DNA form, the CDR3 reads TGCAGTGCTACTCCAGGGTCTGGTGGTGAAGCTTTCTTT. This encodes CSATPGSGGEAFF.

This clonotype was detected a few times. CDR3 DNA sequence: TGTGCCAGCAGCCCCAGGGGGATAGATACGCAGTATTTT. Residues: CASSPRGIDTQYF. V is TRBV7-9 and J is TRBJ2-3; 7 nucleotides agree with TRBD1. With 5 bases clipped from V and 5 bases from J, the junction kept 4 bases outside the gene matches. The CDR3 is 13 residues long. CDR1 SEHNR and CDR2 FQNEAQ come from the germline V gene (reference sequence).

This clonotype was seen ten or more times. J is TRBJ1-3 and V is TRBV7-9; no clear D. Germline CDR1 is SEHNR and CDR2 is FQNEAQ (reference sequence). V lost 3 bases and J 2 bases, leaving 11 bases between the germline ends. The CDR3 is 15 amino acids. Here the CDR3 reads CASSFRSLTGNTIYF. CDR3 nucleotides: TGTGCCAGCAGCTTCCGGTCCCTCACTGGAAACACCATATATTTT.

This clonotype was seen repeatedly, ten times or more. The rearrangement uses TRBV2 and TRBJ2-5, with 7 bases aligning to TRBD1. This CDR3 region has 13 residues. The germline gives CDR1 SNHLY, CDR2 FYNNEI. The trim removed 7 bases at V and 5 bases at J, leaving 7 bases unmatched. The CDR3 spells CASNVRGLETQYF. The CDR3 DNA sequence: TGTGCCAGCAATGTAAGGGGGCTGGAGACCCAGTACTTC.

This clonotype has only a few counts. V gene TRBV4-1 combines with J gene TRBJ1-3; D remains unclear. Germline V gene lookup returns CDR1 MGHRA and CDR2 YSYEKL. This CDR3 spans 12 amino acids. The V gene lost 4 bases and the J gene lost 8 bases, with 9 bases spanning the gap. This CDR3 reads CASSPRGDTIYF. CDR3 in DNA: TGCGCCAGCAGCCCCCGGGGTGACACCATATATTTT.

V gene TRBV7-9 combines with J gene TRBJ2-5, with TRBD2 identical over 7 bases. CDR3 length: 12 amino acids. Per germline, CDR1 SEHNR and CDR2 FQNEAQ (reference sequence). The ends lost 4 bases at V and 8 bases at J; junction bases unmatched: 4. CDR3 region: CASSWTTSTQYF. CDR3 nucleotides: TGTGCCAGCAGCTGGACGACTAGCACCCAGTACTTC.

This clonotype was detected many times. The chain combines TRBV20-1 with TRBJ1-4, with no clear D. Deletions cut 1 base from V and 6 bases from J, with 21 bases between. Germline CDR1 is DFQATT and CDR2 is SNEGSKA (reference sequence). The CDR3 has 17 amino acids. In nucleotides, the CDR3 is TGCAGTGCTAGAGGGGCAGCCCCGACGGACTCATATGAAAAACTGTTTTTT. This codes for CSARGAAPTDSYEKLFF.

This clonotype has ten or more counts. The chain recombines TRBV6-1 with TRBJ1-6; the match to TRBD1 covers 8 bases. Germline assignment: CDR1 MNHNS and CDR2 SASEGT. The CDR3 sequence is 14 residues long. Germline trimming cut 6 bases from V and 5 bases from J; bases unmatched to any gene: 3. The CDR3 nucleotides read TGTGCCAGCAGGCCGACAGGGGATAATTCACCCCTCCACTTT. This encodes CASRPTGDNSPLHF.

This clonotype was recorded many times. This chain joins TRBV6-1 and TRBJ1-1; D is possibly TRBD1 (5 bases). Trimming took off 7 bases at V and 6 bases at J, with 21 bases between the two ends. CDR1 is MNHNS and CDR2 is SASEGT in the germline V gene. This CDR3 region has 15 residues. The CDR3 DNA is TGTGCCAGCATCAACGGGGGTTATGAGAGTGCTGAAGCTTTCTTT. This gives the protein CASINGGYESAEAFF.

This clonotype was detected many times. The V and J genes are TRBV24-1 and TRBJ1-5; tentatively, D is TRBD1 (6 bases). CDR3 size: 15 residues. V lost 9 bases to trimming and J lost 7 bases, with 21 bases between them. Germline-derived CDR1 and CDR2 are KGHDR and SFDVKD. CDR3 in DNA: TGTGCCACCTCAGAAAGAGCAGGGGCCGGACAGCCCCAGCATTTT. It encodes CATSERAGAGQPQHF.

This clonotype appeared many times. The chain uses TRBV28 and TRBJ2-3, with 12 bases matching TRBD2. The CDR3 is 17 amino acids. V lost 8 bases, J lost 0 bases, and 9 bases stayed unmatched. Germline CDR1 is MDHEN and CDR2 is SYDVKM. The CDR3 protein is CASPPSGGAPSTDTQYF. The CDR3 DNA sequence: TGTGCCAGCCCACCTAGCGGGGGGGCCCCTAGCACAGATACGCAGTATTTT.

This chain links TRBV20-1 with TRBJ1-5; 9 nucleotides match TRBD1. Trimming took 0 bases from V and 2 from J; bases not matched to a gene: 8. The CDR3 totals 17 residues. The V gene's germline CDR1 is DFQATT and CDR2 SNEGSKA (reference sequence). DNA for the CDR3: TGCAGTGCTAGAGAGCACAGGGGGCTGCGTGGCAATCAGCCCCAGCATTTT. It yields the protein CSAREHRGLRGNQPQHF.

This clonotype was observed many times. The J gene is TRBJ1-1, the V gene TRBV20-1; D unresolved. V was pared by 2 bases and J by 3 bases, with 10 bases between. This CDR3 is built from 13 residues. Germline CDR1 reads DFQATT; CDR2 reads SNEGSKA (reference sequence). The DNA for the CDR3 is TGCAGTGCTAGACCCAGATGGGACACTGAAGCTTTCTTT. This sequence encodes CSARPRWDTEAFF.

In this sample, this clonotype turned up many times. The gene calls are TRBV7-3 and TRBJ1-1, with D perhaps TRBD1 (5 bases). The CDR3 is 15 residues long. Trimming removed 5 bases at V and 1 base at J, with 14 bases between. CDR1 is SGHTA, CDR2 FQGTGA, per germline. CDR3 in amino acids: CASSILGGGNTEAFF. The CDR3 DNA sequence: TGTGCCAGCAGCATCCTCGGGGGGGGGAACACTGAAGCTTTCTTT.

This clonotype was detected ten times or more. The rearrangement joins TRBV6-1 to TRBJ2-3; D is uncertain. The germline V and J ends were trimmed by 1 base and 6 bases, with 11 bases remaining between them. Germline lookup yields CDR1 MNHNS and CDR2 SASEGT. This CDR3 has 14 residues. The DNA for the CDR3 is TGTGCCAGCAGTGAAGGGATACAGAGGGATACGCAGTATTTT. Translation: CASSEGIQRDTQYF.

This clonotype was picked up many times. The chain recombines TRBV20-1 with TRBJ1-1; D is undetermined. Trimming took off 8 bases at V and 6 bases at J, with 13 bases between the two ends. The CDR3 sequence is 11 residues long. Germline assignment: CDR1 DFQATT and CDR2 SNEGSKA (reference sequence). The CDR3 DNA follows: TGCAGTCCATATGCGGGCCCTGAAGCTTTCTTT. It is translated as CSPYAGPEAFF.

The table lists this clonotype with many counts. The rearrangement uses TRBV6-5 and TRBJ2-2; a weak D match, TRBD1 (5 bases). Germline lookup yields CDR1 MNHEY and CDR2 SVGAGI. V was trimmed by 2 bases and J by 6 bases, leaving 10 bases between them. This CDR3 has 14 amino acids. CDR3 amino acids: CASSYTRGPGELFF. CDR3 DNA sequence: TGTGCCAGCAGTTACACAAGGGGTCCCGGGGAGCTGTTTTTT.

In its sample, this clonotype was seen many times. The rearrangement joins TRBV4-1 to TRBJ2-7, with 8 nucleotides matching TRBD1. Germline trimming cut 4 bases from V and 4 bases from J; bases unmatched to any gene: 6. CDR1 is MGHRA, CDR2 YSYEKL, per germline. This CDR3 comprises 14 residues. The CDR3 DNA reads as TGCGCCAGCAGCCCCGCCAGGGGGCTATACGAGCAGTACTTC. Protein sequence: CASSPARGLYEQYF.

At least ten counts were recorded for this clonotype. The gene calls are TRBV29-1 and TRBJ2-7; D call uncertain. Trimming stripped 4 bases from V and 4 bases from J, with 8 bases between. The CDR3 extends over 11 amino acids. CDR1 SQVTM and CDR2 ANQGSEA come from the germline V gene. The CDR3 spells CSVADLYEQYF. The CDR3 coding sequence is TGCAGCGTTGCCGACTTGTACGAGCAGTACTTC.

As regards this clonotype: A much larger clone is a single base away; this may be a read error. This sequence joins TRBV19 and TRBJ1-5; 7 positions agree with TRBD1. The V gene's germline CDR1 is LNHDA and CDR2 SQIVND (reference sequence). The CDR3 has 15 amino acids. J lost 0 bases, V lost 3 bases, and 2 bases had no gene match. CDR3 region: CASSIDRASNQPQHF. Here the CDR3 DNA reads TGTGCCAGTAGTATTGACAGGGCTAGCAATCAGCCCCAGCATTTT. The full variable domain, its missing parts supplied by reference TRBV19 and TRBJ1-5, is DGGITQSPKYLFRKEGQNVTLSCEQNLNHDAMYWYRQDPGQGLRLIYYSQIVNDFQKGDIAEGYSVSREKKESFPLTVTSAQKNPTAFYLCASSIDRASNQPQHFGDGTRLSIL.